A selection of T cell receptor beta chains follows, all from one sample in a study of control samples from healthy donors and cancer patients. Assay: immunoSEQ multiplex PCR; the TCRdb copy retains only in-frame clones and omits some. The data hold 45,000 to 70,000 clones, with approximately 90% observed a single time. The sample was PBMCs. The source is a man aged 25 to 45 with colorectal cancer. The CDR3 runs from the conserved cysteine through the conserved F or W. Each record gives: D gene, J gene, clone size, V gene, CDR3 protein, CDR3 DNA. A D gene is named only where the DNA matches it firmly. Not every row has a clone size; where given, it reads once, few, many or a size class.

d_call: TRBD1; j_call: TRBJ1-6; clone_size: once; v_call: TRBV2; cdr3_aa: CASSPDRVEGSPLHF; cdr3_nt: TGTGCCAGCAGTCCGGACAGGGTCGAGGGTTCACCCCTCCACTTT
d_call: .; j_call: TRBJ2-5; clone_size: .; v_call: TRBV15; cdr3_aa: CATSSRIQETQYF; cdr3_nt: TGTGCCACCAGCAGTAGAATCCAAGAGACCCAGTACTTC
d_call: .; j_call: TRBJ1-6; clone_size: .; v_call: TRBV20-1; cdr3_aa: CSASGGGNSPLHF; cdr3_nt: TGCAGTGCTAGTGGGGGGGGGAATTCACCCCTCCACTTT
d_call: .; j_call: TRBJ1-6; clone_size: .; v_call: TRBV5-6; cdr3_aa: CASSLFFAESPLHF; cdr3_nt: TGTGCCAGCAGCTTGTTCTTTGCGGAATCACCCCTCCACTTT
d_call: .; j_call: TRBJ1-2; clone_size: .; v_call: TRBV29-1; cdr3_aa: CSVRTSGRGYTF; cdr3_nt: TGCAGCGTCCGAACGTCAGGGAGGGGCTACACCTTC
d_call: TRBD2; j_call: TRBJ2-2; clone_size: .; v_call: TRBV18; cdr3_aa: CASSGTSANTGELFF; cdr3_nt: TGTGCCAGCTCAGGGACTAGCGCGAACACCGGGGAGCTGTTTTTT
d_call: .; j_call: TRBJ1-6; clone_size: .; v_call: TRBV7-6; cdr3_aa: CASSLGIAGAGNSPLHF; cdr3_nt: TGTGCCAGCAGCTTAGGCATAGCAGGGGCGGGGAATTCACCCCTCCACTTT
d_call: TRBD1; j_call: TRBJ2-3; clone_size: .; v_call: TRBV10-3; cdr3_aa: CAISESPGQGTDTQYF; cdr3_nt: TGTGCCATCAGTGAGTCGCCGGGACAGGGCACAGATACGCAGTATTTT
d_call: .; j_call: TRBJ2-3; clone_size: once; v_call: TRBV10-3; cdr3_aa: CAISLDGSDTQYF; cdr3_nt: TGTGCCATCAGTCTGGACGGTTCAGATACGCAGTATTTT
d_call: .; j_call: TRBJ2-3; clone_size: once; v_call: TRBV4-3; cdr3_aa: CASSQDPRRITDTQYF; cdr3_nt: TGCGCCAGCAGCCAAGATCCTCGACGGATCACAGATACGCAGTATTTT
d_call: .; j_call: TRBJ1-1; clone_size: .; v_call: TRBV7-2; cdr3_aa: CASSTRQNTEAFF; cdr3_nt: TGTGCCAGCAGCACGCGACAGAACACTGAAGCTTTCTTT
d_call: .; j_call: TRBJ1-2; clone_size: once; v_call: TRBV6-2/TRBV6-3; cdr3_aa: CASSYSRGESGYTF; cdr3_nt: TGTGCCAGCAGTTACTCCCGGGGCGAATCTGGCTACACCTTC
d_call: .; j_call: TRBJ1-2; clone_size: .; v_call: TRBV4-2; cdr3_aa: CASSQDGLYGYTF; cdr3_nt: TGTGCCAGCAGCCAAGATGGGTTATATGGCTACACCTTC
d_call: .; j_call: TRBJ2-5; clone_size: .; v_call: TRBV29-1; cdr3_aa: CSVALGPTGTQYF; cdr3_nt: TGCAGCGTCGCTCTAGGGCCGACGGGGACCCAGTACTTC
d_call: .; j_call: TRBJ2-1; clone_size: .; v_call: TRBV6-5; cdr3_aa: CASSNPRAERREQFF; cdr3_nt: TGTGCCAGCAGTAACCCTCGGGCCGAGCGAAGGGAGCAGTTCTTC
d_call: TRBD1; j_call: TRBJ1-5; clone_size: .; v_call: TRBV6-5; cdr3_aa: CASGIGQGFQPQHF; cdr3_nt: TGTGCCAGCGGCATTGGACAGGGGTTTCAGCCCCAGCATTTT
d_call: .; j_call: TRBJ2-7; clone_size: .; v_call: TRBV29-1; cdr3_aa: CSVRLSTGSAIEQYF; cdr3_nt: TGCAGCGTCAGACTTTCGACAGGCTCCGCGATTGAGCAGTACTTC
d_call: .; j_call: TRBJ2-5; clone_size: .; v_call: TRBV29-1; cdr3_aa: CSVRDGRGEWETQYF; cdr3_nt: TGCAGCGTGCGGGACGGACGTGGAGAATGGGAGACCCAGTACTTC
d_call: .; j_call: TRBJ2-2; clone_size: once; v_call: TRBV10-3; cdr3_aa: CAISLWGQMNTGELFF; cdr3_nt: TGTGCCATCAGTCTCTGGGGACAAATGAACACCGGGGAGCTGTTTTTT
d_call: TRBD2; j_call: TRBJ2-7; clone_size: .; v_call: TRBV2; cdr3_aa: CASKASGGLAYEQYF; cdr3_nt: TGTGCCAGCAAAGCTAGCGGGGGGCTTGCCTACGAGCAGTACTTC
d_call: .; j_call: TRBJ1-6; clone_size: .; v_call: TRBV3-1/TRBV3-2; cdr3_aa: CASSQGRGSPLHF; cdr3_nt: TGTGCCAGCAGCCAAGGGAGGGGTTCACCCCTCCACTTT
d_call: .; j_call: TRBJ1-1; clone_size: .; v_call: TRBV6-5; cdr3_aa: CASSFGVRNTEAFF; cdr3_nt: TGTGCCAGCAGTTTCGGGGTCCGGAACACTGAAGCTTTCTTT
d_call: .; j_call: TRBJ2-7; clone_size: once; v_call: TRBV5-6; cdr3_aa: CASSLVRKSYEQYF; cdr3_nt: TGTGCCAGCAGCTTGGTGCGCAAGTCCTACGAGCAGTACTTC
d_call: TRBD2; j_call: TRBJ2-3; clone_size: .; v_call: TRBV25-1; cdr3_aa: CASSELIAGGTDTQYF; cdr3_nt: TGTGCCAGCAGTGAATTAATAGCGGGGGGCACAGATACGCAGTATTTT
d_call: .; j_call: TRBJ2-3; clone_size: .; v_call: TRBV6-5; cdr3_aa: CASSPTRSTGDTQYF; cdr3_nt: TGTGCCAGCAGCCCCACTCGTTCGACTGGAGATACGCAGTATTTT
d_call: TRBD1; j_call: TRBJ1-4; clone_size: .; v_call: TRBV19; cdr3_aa: CASREEGATNEKLFF; cdr3_nt: TGTGCCAGTAGAGAGGAGGGGGCGACTAATGAAAAACTGTTTTTT
d_call: TRBD1; j_call: TRBJ1-1; clone_size: .; v_call: TRBV9; cdr3_aa: CASSATGGATEAFF; cdr3_nt: TGTGCCAGCAGCGCCACAGGGGGAGCCACTGAAGCTTTCTTT
d_call: .; j_call: TRBJ2-7; clone_size: few; v_call: TRBV25-1; cdr3_aa: CASASSKSGNYEQYF; cdr3_nt: TGTGCCAGCGCCAGCAGTAAAAGTGGTAACTACGAGCAGTACTTC
d_call: TRBD1; j_call: TRBJ2-5; clone_size: .; v_call: TRBV28; cdr3_aa: CATQGAKGQETQYF; cdr3_nt: TGTGCCACCCAGGGGGCGAAGGGCCAAGAGACCCAGTACTTC
d_call: .; j_call: TRBJ1-2; clone_size: .; v_call: TRBV6-6; cdr3_aa: CASRGGEDYGYTF; cdr3_nt: TGTGCCAGCCGAGGAGGGGAGGACTATGGCTACACCTTC
d_call: .; j_call: TRBJ2-2; clone_size: .; v_call: TRBV6-6; cdr3_aa: CASSYSEAGELFF; cdr3_nt: TGTGCCAGCAGTTACTCAGAAGCCGGGGAGCTGTTTTTT
d_call: .; j_call: TRBJ1-5; clone_size: .; v_call: TRBV6-1; cdr3_aa: CASSEGAGEGNQPQHF; cdr3_nt: TGTGCCAGCAGTGAAGGGGCGGGGGAGGGTAATCAGCCCCAGCATTTT
d_call: .; j_call: TRBJ2-7; clone_size: .; v_call: TRBV6-5; cdr3_aa: CASRAGSSYEQYF; cdr3_nt: TGTGCCAGTAGGGCAGGCAGCTCCTACGAGCAGTACTTC
d_call: TRBD1; j_call: TRBJ2-3; clone_size: .; v_call: TRBV13; cdr3_aa: CASSSGQGPDTQYF; cdr3_nt: TGTGCCAGCAGCTCCGGACAGGGCCCAGATACGCAGTATTTT
d_call: TRBD1; j_call: TRBJ2-3; clone_size: medium-sized; v_call: TRBV25-1; cdr3_aa: CASSAGTGEADTQYF; cdr3_nt: TGTGCCAGCAGTGCGGGGACAGGGGAGGCAGATACGCAGTATTTT
d_call: TRBD1; j_call: TRBJ1-6; clone_size: .; v_call: TRBV6-5; cdr3_aa: CASSRTGPNSPLHF; cdr3_nt: TGTGCCAGCAGTCGGACAGGGCCCAATTCACCCCTCCACTTT
d_call: .; j_call: TRBJ1-1; clone_size: .; v_call: TRBV7-9; cdr3_aa: CASSRTGQNTEAFF; cdr3_nt: TGTGCCAGCAGTCGAACGGGACAGAACACTGAAGCTTTCTTT
d_call: .; j_call: TRBJ1-2; clone_size: .; v_call: TRBV19; cdr3_aa: CASSIEGVNGYTF; cdr3_nt: TGTGCCAGTAGTATAGAGGGTGTTAATGGCTACACCTTC
d_call: TRBD1; j_call: TRBJ1-4; clone_size: .; v_call: TRBV5-1; cdr3_aa: CASSPGQGVGANEKLFF; cdr3_nt: TGCGCCAGCAGTCCCGGACAGGGGGTCGGGGCTAATGAAAAACTGTTTTTT
d_call: TRBD1; j_call: TRBJ1-1; clone_size: .; v_call: TRBV9; cdr3_aa: CASSVEDRGALEAFF; cdr3_nt: TGTGCCAGCAGCGTAGAGGACAGGGGGGCGTTAGAAGCTTTCTTT
d_call: .; j_call: TRBJ1-4; clone_size: .; v_call: TRBV4-1; cdr3_aa: CASSHERGRFVEKLFF; cdr3_nt: TGCGCCAGCAGCCACGAGCGGGGGAGGTTTGTTGAAAAACTGTTTTTT
d_call: TRBD1; j_call: TRBJ2-7; clone_size: .; v_call: TRBV9; cdr3_aa: CASSSDRGGSYEQYF; cdr3_nt: TGTGCCAGCAGCTCGGACAGGGGGGGCTCCTACGAGCAGTACTTC
d_call: .; j_call: TRBJ2-2; clone_size: once; v_call: TRBV25-1; cdr3_aa: CASSSGARDTGELFF; cdr3_nt: TGTGCCAGCAGTTCGGGGGCGAGGGACACCGGGGAGCTGTTTTTT
d_call: TRBD2; j_call: TRBJ2-3; clone_size: .; v_call: TRBV5-4; cdr3_aa: CASSLKTGTSGADTQYF; cdr3_nt: TGTGCCAGCAGCTTGAAAACTGGGACTAGCGGGGCAGATACGCAGTATTTT
d_call: .; j_call: TRBJ2-7; clone_size: .; v_call: TRBV11-3; cdr3_aa: CASSLEEGYEQYF; cdr3_nt: TGTGCCAGCAGCTTAGAGGAGGGCTACGAGCAGTACTTC
d_call: .; j_call: TRBJ2-6; clone_size: .; v_call: TRBV6-6; cdr3_aa: CASFDRPDSGANVLTF; cdr3_nt: TGTGCCAGCTTCGACAGGCCCGACTCTGGGGCCAACGTCCTGACTTTC
d_call: .; j_call: TRBJ1-6; clone_size: .; v_call: TRBV27; cdr3_aa: CASSLWRGSSPLHF; cdr3_nt: TGTGCCAGCAGTTTATGGCGGGGTAGCTCACCCCTCCACTTT
d_call: .; j_call: TRBJ2-1; clone_size: .; v_call: TRBV24-1; cdr3_aa: CAAGGAGNEQFF; cdr3_nt: TGTGCCGCAGGAGGGGCAGGGAATGAGCAGTTCTTC
d_call: TRBD1; j_call: TRBJ2-5; clone_size: .; v_call: TRBV6-5; cdr3_aa: CASSTGDRETQYF; cdr3_nt: TGTGCCAGCAGTACAGGGGACAGGGAGACCCAGTACTTC
d_call: .; j_call: TRBJ1-1; clone_size: .; v_call: TRBV30; cdr3_aa: CAWSVGQTNTEAFF; cdr3_nt: TGTGCCTGGAGTGTAGGTCAGACGAACACTGAAGCTTTCTTT
d_call: .; j_call: TRBJ1-2; clone_size: .; v_call: TRBV12-3/TRBV12-4; cdr3_aa: CASSFRLSYGYTF; cdr3_nt: TGTGCCAGCAGTTTTCGGCTCAGCTATGGCTACACCTTC
d_call: .; j_call: TRBJ2-1; clone_size: .; v_call: TRBV12-3/TRBV12-4; cdr3_aa: CASSLGGRLGFF; cdr3_nt: TGTGCCAGCAGCCTCGGGGGGCGCCTGGGGTTCTTC
d_call: TRBD1; j_call: TRBJ1-5; clone_size: .; v_call: TRBV7-9; cdr3_aa: CASSLAGGYQPQHF; cdr3_nt: TGTGCCAGCAGCTTAGCAGGGGGCTACCAGCCCCAGCATTTT